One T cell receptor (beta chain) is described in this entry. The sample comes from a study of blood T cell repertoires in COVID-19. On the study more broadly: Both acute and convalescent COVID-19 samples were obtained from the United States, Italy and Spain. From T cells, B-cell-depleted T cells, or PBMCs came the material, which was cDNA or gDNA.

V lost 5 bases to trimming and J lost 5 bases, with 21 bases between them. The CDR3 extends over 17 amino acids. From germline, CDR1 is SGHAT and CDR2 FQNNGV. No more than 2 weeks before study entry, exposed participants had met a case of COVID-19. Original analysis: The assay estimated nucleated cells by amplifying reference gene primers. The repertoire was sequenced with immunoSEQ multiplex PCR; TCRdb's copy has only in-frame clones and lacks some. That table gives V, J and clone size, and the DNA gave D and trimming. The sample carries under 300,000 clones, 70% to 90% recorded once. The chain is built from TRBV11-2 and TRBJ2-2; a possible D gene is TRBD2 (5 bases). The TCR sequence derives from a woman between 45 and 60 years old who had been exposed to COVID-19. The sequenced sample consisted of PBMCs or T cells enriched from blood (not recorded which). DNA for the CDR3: TGTGCCAGCAGCCTTAGGACTGAACCTTCTAAGACCGGGGAGCTGTTTTTT. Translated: CASSLRTEPSKTGELFF.